This T cell receptor beta chain is drawn from a study of blood T cells in healthy people across ages. V shed 3 bases and J 2 bases; nucleotides not matched to a gene: 8. The germline gives CDR1 MDHEN, CDR2 SYDVKM. The CDR3 consists of 16 residues. A second about 7 to 12 cycle PCR used barcoded and J-beta primers. One entry per CDR3 protein, called by TCRdb with MiXCR from the 5' RACE reads. The sample has about 680,000 distinct CDR3 sequences; roughly 50% are singletons. The chain carries TRBV28 and TRBJ2-7; the match to TRBD1 covers 9 bases. What was sequenced was blood. This clonotype was obtained from a woman aged 55-70 years in good health. In nucleotides, the CDR3 is TGTGCCAGCAGTTTCCTGGGAGACAGGGGGACCTACGAGCAGTACTTC. Its translation: CASSFLGDRGTYEQYF.